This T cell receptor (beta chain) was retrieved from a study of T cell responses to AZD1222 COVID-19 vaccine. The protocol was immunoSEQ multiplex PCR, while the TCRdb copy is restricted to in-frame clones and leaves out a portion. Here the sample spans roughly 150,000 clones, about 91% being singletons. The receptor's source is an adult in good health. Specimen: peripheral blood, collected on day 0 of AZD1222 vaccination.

CDR3 DNA: TGTGCCAGCAGCTCATGGGCCTCTGGAAACACCATATATTTT. Translating it yields CASSSWASGNTIYF. The genes are TRBV7-2 and TRBJ1-3; no firm D call. The CDR3 totals 14 residues. Trimming pared 4 bases from V and 0 bases from J, leaving 7 bases between. Germline CDR1 and CDR2: SGHTA and FQGNSA.